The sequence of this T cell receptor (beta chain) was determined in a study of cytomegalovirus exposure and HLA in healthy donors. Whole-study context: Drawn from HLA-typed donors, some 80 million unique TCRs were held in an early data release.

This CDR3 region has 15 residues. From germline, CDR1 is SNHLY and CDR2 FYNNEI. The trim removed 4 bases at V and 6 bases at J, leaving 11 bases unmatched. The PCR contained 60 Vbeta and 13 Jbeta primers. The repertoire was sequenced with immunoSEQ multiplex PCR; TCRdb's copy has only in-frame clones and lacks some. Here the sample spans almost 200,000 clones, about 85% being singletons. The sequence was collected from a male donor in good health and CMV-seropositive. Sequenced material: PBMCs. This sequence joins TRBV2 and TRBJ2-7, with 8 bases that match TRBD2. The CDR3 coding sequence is TGTGCCAGCAGTGGCGCGGGGGGCCTCCCGAGCGAGCAGTACTTC. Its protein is CASSGAGGLPSEQYF.